A single sample is the source of the 24 T cell receptor beta chains below, sequenced in a study of control samples from healthy donors and cancer patients. Sequencing was performed with immunoSEQ multiplex PCR; in TCRdb, only in-frame clones are kept and a portion is missing. The sample carries 140,000 or so clones, about 94% recorded once. The sample comprised PBMCs. The receptors come from a man aged 55 to 69 with colorectal cancer.

The V and J genes are TRBV4-2 and TRBJ2-5; TRBD2 matches 8 bases. The CDR3 is made up of 18 amino acids. CDR1 is LGHNA, CDR2 YNFKEQ, per germline. V was clipped by 5 bases and J by 4 bases; unmatched bases: 18. CDR3 protein: CASSYRGSGGLTGETQYF. CDR3 DNA sequence: TGTGCCAGCAGCTACCGAGGGAGCGGGGGCCTGACGGGAGAGACCCAGTACTTC.

The J gene is TRBJ2-3, the V gene TRBV29-1, with D unclear. The germline CDR1 and CDR2 sequences are SQVTM and ANQGSEA. Trimming took off 4 bases at V and 5 bases at J, with 10 bases between the two ends. The CDR3 is made up of 12 amino acids. This CDR3 is CSVVRSGDTQYF. The CDR3 nucleotides are TGCAGCGTTGTGAGGTCCGGAGATACGCAGTATTTT.

V is TRBV29-1 and J is TRBJ1-1; D gene ambiguous. The ends were cut back, 6 bases at V and 4 bases at J, with 15 bases in the middle. Germline CDR1 reads SQVTM; CDR2 reads ANQGSEA. The CDR3 is made up of 13 amino acids. In DNA, the CDR3 is TGCAGCGTACTCTATGGGGTTGTCACTGAAGCTTTCTTT. This codes for CSVLYGVVTEAFF.

This clone was picked up one time. The J gene is TRBJ1-5, the V gene TRBV6-1, with D perhaps matching TRBD1 (5 bases). Germline values: CDR1 MNHNS, CDR2 SASEGT. The CDR3 length is 16 residues. Trimming removed 1 base at V and 2 bases at J, with 12 bases between. CDR3 sequence: CASSEGQGMGNQPQHF. The CDR3 nucleotides are TGTGCCAGCAGTGAAGGGCAGGGAATGGGCAATCAGCCCCAGCATTTT.

The V and J genes are TRBV27 and TRBJ1-2, with D unresolved. CDR3 length equals 12 residues. Germline V gives CDR1 MNHEY, CDR2 SMNVEV (reference sequence). Trimming shortened V by 4 bases and J by 7 bases, and 10 bases separated the two germline ends. CDR3 coding DNA: TGTGCCAGCAGTTCCCCCGGGGTTGGCTACACCTTC. Amino acids: CASSSPGVGYTF.

V gene TRBV19 combines with J gene TRBJ2-7; unclear D gene. CDR1 is LNHDA, CDR2 SQIVND, per germline (reference sequence). V was pared by 4 bases and J by 4 bases, with 14 bases between. This CDR3 has 14 residues. This chain's CDR3 is CASSTRGKSYEQYF. The CDR3 nucleotides read TGTGCCAGTAGTACTCGCGGAAAATCTTACGAGCAGTACTTC.

The chain is built from TRBV6-5 and TRBJ2-5; the match to TRBD1 covers 7 bases. Looked up from germline, CDR1 is MNHEY and CDR2 is SVGAGI. V lost 8 bases and J lost 5; bases outside the gene matches: 8. This CDR3 comprises 13 residues. As DNA, the CDR3 is TGTGCCAGCCTCGACAGGGTCAGCGAGACCCAGTACTTC. It yields the protein CASLDRVSETQYF.

The rearrangement uses TRBV9 and TRBJ2-3, with D possibly called TRBD1 or TRBD2 (6 bases each). Germline V gives CDR1 SGDLS, CDR2 YYNGEE. The CDR3 spans 16 residues. V was shortened by 3 bases and J by 0 bases, with 14 bases between the two germline ends. The CDR3 is CASSALFGGSTDTQYF. The CDR3 nucleotides read TGTGCCAGCAGCGCCCTTTTCGGGGGCAGCACAGATACGCAGTATTTT.

Only one count was recorded for this clone. The DNA of the CDR3 is TGTGCCAGTAGTATTTCGGTTAATAGCAATCAGCCCCAGCATTTT. Translated: CASSISVNSNQPQHF. The genes are TRBV19 and TRBJ1-5; D is undetermined. The V end was cut by 3 bases, the J end by 0 bases, with 9 bases between. The CDR3 covers 15 residues. Germline V gives CDR1 LNHDA, CDR2 SQIVND (reference sequence).

This chain joins TRBV27 and TRBJ1-6; TRBD1 aligns across 9 bases. CDR1 is MNHEY, CDR2 SMNVEV, per germline (reference sequence). The CDR3 has 16 amino acids. The trim removed 3 bases at V and 4 bases at J, leaving 4 bases unmatched. CDR3 region: CASSLDRGFYNSPLHF. DNA for the CDR3: TGTGCCAGCAGTTTGGACAGGGGATTTTATAATTCACCCCTCCACTTT.

The chain recombines TRBV24-1 with TRBJ2-3; D is undetermined. CDR3 length equals 13 residues. The germline V gene has CDR1 KGHDR and CDR2 SFDVKD. The V end was cut by 4 bases, the J end by 6 bases, with 10 bases between. The CDR3 nucleotides are TGTGCCACCAGTGACCCGAAAGCGGATACGCAGTATTTT. As protein: CATSDPKADTQYF.

This clone was observed once. The chain recombines TRBV11-2 with TRBJ1-6; 8 bases line up with TRBD1. From germline, CDR1 is SGHAT and CDR2 FQNNGV. The CDR3 length is 16 residues. The V gene end was trimmed by 7 bases and the J gene end by 5 bases; junction bases not matched to a gene: 10. The CDR3 here is CASTRGAGGNNSPLHF. The CDR3 DNA is TGTGCCAGCACCCGGGGGGCAGGGGGCAATAATTCACCCCTCCACTTT.

This chain connects TRBV7-2 to TRBJ1-2, with 8 bases matching TRBD1. Germline CDR1 reads SGHTA; CDR2 reads FQGNSA. The CDR3 has 15 amino acids. V lost 1 base and J lost 5; bases outside the gene matches: 6. DNA for the CDR3: TGTGCCAGCAGCTTAGGAGCGGACAGGGCGTATGGCTACACCTTC. It encodes CASSLGADRAYGYTF. The whole variable domain, remainder taken from reference TRBV7-2 and TRBJ1-2, is GAGVSQSPSNKVTEKGKDVELRCDPISGHTALYWYRQSLGQGLEFLIYFQGNSAPDKSGLPSDRFSAERTGGSVSTLTIQRTQQEDSAVYLCASSLGADRAYGYTFGSGTRLTVV.

This chain uses TRBV4-1 with TRBJ1-2, with D unclear. The germline V and J ends were trimmed by 0 bases and 3 bases, with 5 bases remaining between them. The CDR3 runs 13 residues. CDR1 is MGHRA, CDR2 YSYEKL, per germline. The CDR3 loop reads CASSQDEDYGYTF. The CDR3 nucleotides are TGCGCCAGCAGCCAAGATGAGGACTATGGCTACACCTTC.

This clone is medium-sized in the sample. V usage is TRBV5-1 and J usage is TRBJ1-1; D is undetermined. The germline V gene encodes CDR1 SGHRS and CDR2 YFSETQ. Trimming stripped 6 bases from V and 1 base from J, with 13 bases between. This CDR3 spans 14 amino acids. The chain's CDR3 is CASTASPGNTEAFF. The CDR3 DNA follows: TGCGCCAGCACCGCAAGCCCAGGGAACACTGAAGCTTTCTTT.

The chain employs TRBV27 and TRBJ2-7; D perhaps matches TRBD1 (6 bases). The CDR3 has 15 residues. The germline V gene encodes CDR1 MNHEY and CDR2 SMNVEV (reference sequence). Trimming removed 8 bases at V and 1 base at J, with 18 bases between. CDR3 in amino acids: CASRNTGTNSYEQYF. The CDR3 DNA is TGTGCCAGCCGCAACACCGGGACAAATTCCTACGAGCAGTACTTC.

The chain couples TRBV5-1 to TRBJ2-7; TRBD1 agrees at 8 bases. This CDR3 comprises 14 residues. Trimming took 4 bases from V and 8 from J; bases not matched to a gene: 11. In germline, CDR1 is SGHRS, CDR2 YFSETQ. CDR3 loop: CASSQDREKTKQYF. The CDR3, as DNA: TGCGCCAGCAGCCAGGACAGGGAAAAGACGAAGCAGTACTTC.

V and J are TRBV5-1 and TRBJ2-7, with D tentatively TRBD1 or TRBD2 (5 bases each). Germline CDR1 reads SGHRS; CDR2 reads YFSETQ. CDR3 size: 14 residues. V lost 2 bases, J lost 2 bases, and 11 bases lay in between. CDR3 nucleotide sequence: TGCGCCAGCAGCTTCGGGGCTAGTCCCTACGAGCAGTACTTC. Its protein is CASSFGASPYEQYF.

This sequence joins TRBV30 and TRBJ1-1; D unresolved. V lost 4 bases and J lost 0, with 6 bases in between. The CDR3 is 12 amino acids. CDR1 is GTSNPN, CDR2 SVGIG, per germline (reference sequence). The CDR3 region is CAWNRMNTEAFF. Here the CDR3 DNA reads TGTGCCTGGAACCGGATGAACACTGAAGCTTTCTTT. The whole variable domain, filled in from reference TRBV30 and TRBJ1-1, reads SQTIHQWPATLVQPVGSPLSLECTVEGTSNPNLYWYRQAAGRGLQLLFYSVGIGQISSEVPQNLSASRPQDRQFILSSKKLLLSDSGFYLCAWNRMNTEAFFGQGTRLTVV.

The J gene is TRBJ2-5, the V gene TRBV11-1; D perhaps matches TRBD1 (6 bases). CDR3 length: 15 residues. The germline V and J ends were trimmed by 5 bases and 4 bases, with 17 bases remaining between them. The germline gives CDR1 SGHAT, CDR2 FQDESV (reference sequence). This CDR3 is CASSRSTGLGETQYF. The CDR3 DNA reads as TGTGCCAGCAGCAGAAGCACAGGGTTGGGAGAGACCCAGTACTTC.

The chain couples TRBV6-2 or TRBV6-3 to TRBJ2-3; 11 nucleotides line up with TRBD2. V was pared by 2 bases and J by 1 base, with 8 bases of the junction left unmatched. Per the germline V gene, CDR1 is MNHEY and CDR2 is SVGEGT. The CDR3 length is 18 residues. DNA of the CDR3: TGTGCCAGCAGTTACCCGACTAGCGGGGAAGGAGGCACAGATACGCAGTATTTT. Encoded protein: CASSYPTSGEGGTDTQYF.

This chain joins TRBV4-1 and TRBJ2-5; 9 bases match TRBD2. After removal of 1 base from V and 5 bases from J, the junction contained 11 bases not matched to a gene. CDR1 is MGHRA, CDR2 YSYEKL, per germline. The CDR3 is 17 residues long. The CDR3, as DNA: TGCGCCAGCAGCCAAGGCTACTGGCGGGGGGGCGTGGAGACCCAGTACTTC. Encoded protein: CASSQGYWRGGVETQYF.

V and J are TRBV2 and TRBJ2-1; maybe TRBD2 (6 bases). Trimming shortened V by 8 bases and J by 7 bases, and 15 bases separated the two germline ends. The CDR3 sequence is 13 residues long. CDR1 and CDR2 (germline): SNHLY, FYNNEI. CDR3 nucleotide sequence: TGTGCCAGCCGTCAGAGGGAGGATAATGAGCAGTTCTTC. Its translation: CASRQREDNEQFF.

The rearrangement links TRBV3-1 (or the pseudogene TRBV3-2) to TRBJ2-2; 12 positions match TRBD1. The CDR3 consists of 16 residues. CDR1 and CDR2 from the germline V gene are LGHDT and YNNKEL (reference sequence). Germline trimming cut 4 bases from V and 4 bases from J; bases unmatched to any gene: 4. CDR3 DNA sequence: TGTGCCAGCAGCCGGGAGGGACAGGGGGCCACCGGGGAGCTGTTTTTT. Protein sequence: CASSREGQGATGELFF.